This T cell receptor (beta chain) was profiled in a study of control samples from healthy donors and cancer patients. Profiling relied on immunoSEQ multiplex PCR, and the TCRdb table lists in-frame clones only, not all of them. The data contain around 170,000 clones, about 86% of them singletons. V trimming: 5 bases; J trimming: 4 bases; junction bases outside the gene matches: 4. CDR1 and CDR2 (germline): SGHVS, FQNEAQ. This CDR3 is built from 16 residues. J is TRBJ2-2 and V is TRBV7-8, with 13 bases lining up with TRBD2. The clonotype comes from a woman aged 25 to 39 in good health. Sequencing was done on a sample of blood. The CDR3 DNA is TGTGCCAGCAGCGTCACTAGCGGGAGGGCCACCGGGGAGCTGTTTTTT. This codes for CASSVTSGRATGELFF. The entire variable domain, with the rest obtained from reference TRBV7-8 and TRBJ2-2, is as follows: GAGVSQSPRYKVAKRGQDVALRCDPISGHVSLFWYQQALGQGPEFLTYFQNEAQLDKSGLPSDRFFAERPEGSVSTLKIQRTQQEDSAVYLCASSVTSGRATGELFFGEGSRLTVL.